Below are 20 T cell receptor beta chains sequenced from a single sample in a study of T cell repertoires in cytomegalovirus infection. No antigen is known for these receptors. One entry per CDR3 protein, called by TCRdb with MiXCR from the reads. The repertoire holds some 900,000 distinct CDR3 sequences, with approximately 32% as singletons. Specimen: cultured CD8+ T cells from PBMCs, collected from culture after CMV antigen stimulation. The origin of the receptors is a human donor in good health (CMV status not recorded). Some clones in this sample may be carry-over from other donors' samples.

V and J are TRBV7-2 and TRBJ1-4; perhaps TRBD1 as D (6 bases). CDR1 and CDR2 (germline): SGHTA, FQGNSA. V lost 1 base and J lost 6, with 12 bases in between. The CDR3 has 15 residues. The CDR3: CASSLGDNFDEKLFF. The CDR3, as DNA: TGTGCCAGCAGCTTAGGGGACAACTTTGATGAAAAACTGTTTTTT.

This clonotype was seen a few times. The CDR3 region has the DNA TGTGCCAGCAGCCGTTGGGGAGAGCTCAACTATGGCTACACCTTC. This gives the protein CASSRWGELNYGYTF. This sequence joins TRBV4-2 and TRBJ1-2; unclear D gene. V was trimmed by 4 bases and J by 2 bases, leaving 14 bases between them. Germline V gives CDR1 LGHNA, CDR2 YNFKEQ. The CDR3 is 15 amino acids.

The chain joins TRBV14 to TRBJ2-2; a weak D match, TRBD2 (7 bases). This CDR3 has 12 residues. The germline CDR1 and CDR2 sequences are SGHDN and FVKESK. Trimming pared 11 bases from V and 5 bases from J, leaving 12 bases between. This CDR3 reads CAWRGRTGELFF. DNA of the CDR3: TGTGCCTGGCGGGGGCGGACCGGGGAGCTGTTTTTT.

The rearrangement joins TRBV7-6 to TRBJ2-7, with D possibly TRBD2 on 5 matching bases. The V end was cut by 1 base, the J end by 6 bases, with 10 bases between. The CDR3 consists of 13 residues. The germline V gene has CDR1 SGHVS and CDR2 FNYEAQ. CDR3 DNA sequence: TGTGCCAGCAGCTTAGAGCGGCGACGCGAGCAGTACTTC. It yields the protein CASSLERRREQYF. Full variable domain (outside the CDR3, taken from reference TRBV7-6 and TRBJ2-7): GAGVSQSPRYKVTKRGQDVALRCDPISGHVSLYWYRQALGQGPEFLTYFNYEAQQDKSGLPNDRFSAERPEGSISTLTIQRTEQRDSAMYRCASSLERRREQYFGPGTRLTVT.

The chain joins TRBV3-1 to TRBJ2-1; D may be TRBD1 (6 bases). The ends were cut back, 1 base at V and 5 bases at J, with 9 bases in the middle. This CDR3 is 14 amino acids long. Germline values: CDR1 LGHDT, CDR2 YNNKEL (reference sequence). CDR3 sequence reads: CASSQVYRDNEQFF. In DNA form, the CDR3 reads TGTGCCAGCAGCCAAGTCTACAGGGACAATGAGCAGTTCTTC.

Only a few counts were recorded for this clonotype. The chain joins TRBV7-9 to TRBJ1-2; D is perhaps TRBD1 (5 bases). This CDR3 comprises 11 residues. Germline loops: CDR1 SEHNR, CDR2 FQNEAQ (reference sequence). Trimming removed 6 bases at V and 8 bases at J, with 10 bases between. CDR3 loop: CASRSGRGYTF. The CDR3 bases are TGTGCCAGCAGGTCAGGGAGGGGCTACACCTTC. Supplemented by reference TRBV7-9 and TRBJ1-2, the full variable domain reads DTGVSQNPRHKITKRGQNVTFRCDPISEHNRLYWYRQTLGQGPEFLTYFQNEAQLEKSRLLSDRFSAERPKGSFSTLEIQRTEQGDSAMYLCASRSGRGYTFGSGTRLTVV.

This chain uses TRBV15 with TRBJ2-1; maybe TRBD1 (6 bases). Germline CDR1 and CDR2: LNHNV and YYDKDF (reference sequence). Trimming left V 1 base short and J 9 bases short, with 22 bases between. The CDR3 is made up of 17 amino acids. The CDR3, as DNA: TGTGCCACCAGCAGAGGAGCGAGGGACACTCTCGTACCTGAGCAGTTCTTC. This sequence encodes CATSRGARDTLVPEQFF.

In this sample, this clonotype turned up a few times. V is TRBV6-6 and J is TRBJ1-2; weak D call: TRBD1 (6 bases). CDR3 length: 14 residues. CDR1 is MNHNY, CDR2 SVGAGI, per germline (reference sequence). V was shortened by 4 bases and J by 0 bases, with 9 bases between the two germline ends. This CDR3 is CASSWDTSNYGYTF. The CDR3 DNA follows: TGTGCCAGCAGTTGGGACACTTCTAACTATGGCTACACCTTC.

In its sample, this clonotype was seen a few times. The J gene is TRBJ1-5, the V gene TRBV4-1; the match to TRBD1 covers 7 bases. V gave up 1 base and J gave up 5 bases; unmatched junction bases: 8. The germline CDR1 and CDR2 sequences are MGHRA and YSYEKL. The CDR3 sequence is 16 residues long. CDR3 residues: CASSQVVGGRDQPQHF. DNA for the CDR3: TGCGCCAGCAGCCAAGTTGTAGGGGGCCGGGATCAGCCCCAGCATTTT.

The rearrangement uses TRBV6-6 and TRBJ1-5; the D is unclear. CDR1 and CDR2 (germline): MNHNY, SVGAGI (reference sequence). The CDR3 runs to 15 residues. With 2 bases removed from V and 3 bases from J, the gap between germline ends came to 11 bases. The CDR3 region has the DNA TGTGCCAGCAGTTACGGGCAGGTCCTCAATCAGCCCCAGCATTTT. It specifies CASSYGQVLNQPQHF.

The chain combines TRBV2 with TRBJ2-5; 8 nucleotides align to TRBD1. CDR1 is SNHLY, CDR2 FYNNEI, per germline. The CDR3 has 16 residues. The J segment lost 2 bases and the V segment lost 5 bases, leaving 10 bases of the junction unmatched. The CDR3: CASSYPQGTGQETQYF. CDR3 DNA: TGTGCCAGCAGTTACCCCCAAGGGACAGGTCAAGAGACCCAGTACTTC.

The chain is built from TRBV12-3 or TRBV12-4 and TRBJ2-1; TRBD2 agrees at 11 bases. The CDR3 runs to 18 residues. With V trimmed by 2 bases and J by 1 base, 7 bases remained unmatched. CDR3 nucleotide sequence: TGTGCCAGCAGTTTACTAGGACTAGCGGGCGGATCCTACAATGAGCAGTTCTTC. Its translation: CASSLLGLAGGSYNEQFF.

The CDR3 is CASSLAVAAYGYTF. The CDR3 DNA reads as TGTGCCAGCAGTTTAGCGGTCGCAGCCTATGGCTACACCTTC. The chain has TRBV12-3 or TRBV12-4 and TRBJ1-2; D not resolved. V lost 0 bases to trimming and J lost 4 bases, with 9 bases between them. There are 14 residues in the CDR3.

This chain joins TRBV2 and TRBJ1-3; TRBD1 might be the D (6 bases). The CDR3 is 16 amino acids. V gave up 5 bases and J gave up 0 bases, with 14 bases separating them. CDR1 is SNHLY and CDR2 is FYNNEI in the germline V gene. The CDR3 DNA reads as TGTGCCAGCAGTCCGACAGGACTCTACTCTGGAAACACCATATATTTT. Its translation: CASSPTGLYSGNTIYF.

This clonotype was counted many times. This sequence joins TRBV7-2 and TRBJ2-7; 14 nucleotides line up with TRBD2. Per germline, CDR1 SGHTA and CDR2 FQGNSA. The CDR3 consists of 18 residues. The V segment lost 4 bases and the J segment 9 bases; nucleotides outside the gene matches: 17. The CDR3 region is CASSSRLAGGPYLSTQYF. The CDR3 coding sequence is TGTGCCAGCAGCTCCCGACTAGCGGGGGGGCCCTACCTCTCAACGCAGTACTTC.

This clonotype was observed a few times. This chain links TRBV7-9 with TRBJ1-2, with 7 nucleotides matching TRBD1. V shed 5 bases, J shed 0 bases, and the junction held 6 bases outside the gene matches. Germline CDR1 is SEHNR and CDR2 is FQNEAQ (reference sequence). This CDR3 contains 15 residues. The CDR3 bases are TGTGCCAGCAGCCTCCGGGACAGACCTAACTATGGCTACACCTTC. It encodes CASSLRDRPNYGYTF.

This chain's CDR3 is CASSLGGEGSYEQYF. CDR3 in DNA: TGTGCCAGCAGCTTAGGTGGGGAGGGGTCCTACGAGCAGTACTTC. This rearrangement joins TRBV7-4 to TRBJ2-7; 7 nucleotides line up with TRBD2. The germline V gene has CDR1 SGHVT and CDR2 SQSDAQ. With 1 base clipped from V and 1 base from J, the junction kept 4 bases outside the gene matches. The CDR3 has 15 amino acids.

In its sample, this clonotype was seen once. This chain links TRBV7-9 with TRBJ2-1; maybe TRBD2 (5 bases). Germline V gene sequence: CDR1 SEHNR, CDR2 FQNEAQ (reference sequence). The CDR3 is 13 amino acids. V dropped 5 bases and J dropped 10 bases, with 15 bases sitting between them. CDR3 nucleotide sequence: TGTGCCAGCAGCCCCGAGTCGGGATGGGAGCAGTTCTTC. Translation: CASSPESGWEQFF.

This clonotype was seen a few times. The chain couples TRBV7-9 to TRBJ2-5; tentatively, D is TRBD1 (5 bases). The germline V gene encodes CDR1 SEHNR and CDR2 FQNEAQ (reference sequence). CDR3 size: 13 residues. V was cut by 5 bases and J by 2 bases, with 9 bases left in between. The DNA of the CDR3 is TGTGCCAGCAGCCCCACAGGACAAGAGACCCAGTACTTC. Amino acids: CASSPTGQETQYF.

This clonotype was counted between two and nine times. The chain carries TRBV6-6 and TRBJ2-7; possibly TRBD1 for D (5 bases). Trimming shortened V by 7 bases and J by 1 base, and 11 bases separated the two germline ends. CDR1 is MNHNY and CDR2 is SVGAGI in the germline V gene (reference sequence). This CDR3 spans 13 amino acids. CDR3 in DNA: TGTGCCAGCACCGACAGAGATTCCTACGAGCAGTACGTC. Its translation is CASTDRDSYEQYV.